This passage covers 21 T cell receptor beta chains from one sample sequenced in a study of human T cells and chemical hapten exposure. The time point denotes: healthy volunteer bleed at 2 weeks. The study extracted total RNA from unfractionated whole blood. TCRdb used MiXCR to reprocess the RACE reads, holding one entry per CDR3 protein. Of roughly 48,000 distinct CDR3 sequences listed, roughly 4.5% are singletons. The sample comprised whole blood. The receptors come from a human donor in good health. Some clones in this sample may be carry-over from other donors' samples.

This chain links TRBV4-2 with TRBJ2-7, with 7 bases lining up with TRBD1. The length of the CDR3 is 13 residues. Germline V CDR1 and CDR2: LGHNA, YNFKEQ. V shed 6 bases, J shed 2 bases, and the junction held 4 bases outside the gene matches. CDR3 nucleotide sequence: TGTGCCAGCAGTTACCAGGGGGCCTACGAGCAGTACTTC. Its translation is CASSYQGAYEQYF.

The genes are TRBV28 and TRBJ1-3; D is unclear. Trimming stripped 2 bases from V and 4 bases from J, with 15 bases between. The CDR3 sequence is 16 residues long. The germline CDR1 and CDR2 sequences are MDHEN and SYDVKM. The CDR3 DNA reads TGTGCCAGCAGTTTAGCCAGCCCTGTGGGAGGAAACACCATATATTTT. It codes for CASSLASPVGGNTIYF.

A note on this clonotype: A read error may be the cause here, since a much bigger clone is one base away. CDR3 protein: CASSVTPGGTGELVF. The CDR3 DNA follows: TGTGCCAGCAGCGTCACGCCAGGAGGTACCGGGGAGCTGGTTTTT. The chain links TRBV13 to TRBJ2-2; D possibly corresponds to TRBD2 (5 bases). The germline V gene has CDR1 PRHDT and CDR2 FYEKMQ (reference sequence). This CDR3 is built from 15 residues.

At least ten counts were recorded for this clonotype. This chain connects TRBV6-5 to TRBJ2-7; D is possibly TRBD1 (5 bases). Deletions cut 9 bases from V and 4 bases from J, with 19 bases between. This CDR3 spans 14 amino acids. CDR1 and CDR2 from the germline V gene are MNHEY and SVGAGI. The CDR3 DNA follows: TGTGCCAGTTGCGCGGCAGGGAACTGGTACGAGCAGTACTTC. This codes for CASCAAGNWYEQYF.

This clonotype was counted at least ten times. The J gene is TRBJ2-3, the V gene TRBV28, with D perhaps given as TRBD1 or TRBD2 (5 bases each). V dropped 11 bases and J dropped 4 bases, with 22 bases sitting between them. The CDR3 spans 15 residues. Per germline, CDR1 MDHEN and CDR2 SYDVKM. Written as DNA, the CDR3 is TGTGCCTCCTGCGTTCGGGGAAGAGGGGCAGATACGCAGTATTTT. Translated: CASCVRGRGADTQYF.

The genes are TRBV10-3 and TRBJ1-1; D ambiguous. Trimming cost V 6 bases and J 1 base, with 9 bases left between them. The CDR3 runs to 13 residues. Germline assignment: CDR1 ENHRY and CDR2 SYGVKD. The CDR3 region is CAIRLGGNTEAFF. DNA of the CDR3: TGTGCCATCAGGCTTGGTGGGAACACTGAAGCTTTCTTT.

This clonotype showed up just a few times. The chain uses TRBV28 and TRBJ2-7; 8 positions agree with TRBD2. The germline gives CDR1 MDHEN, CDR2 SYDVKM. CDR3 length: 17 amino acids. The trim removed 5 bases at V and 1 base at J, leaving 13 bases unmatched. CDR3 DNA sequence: TGTGCCAGCAGTAGCCCTCGACTAGCGCAGAGGTCCTACGAGCAGTACTTC. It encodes CASSSPRLAQRSYEQYF.

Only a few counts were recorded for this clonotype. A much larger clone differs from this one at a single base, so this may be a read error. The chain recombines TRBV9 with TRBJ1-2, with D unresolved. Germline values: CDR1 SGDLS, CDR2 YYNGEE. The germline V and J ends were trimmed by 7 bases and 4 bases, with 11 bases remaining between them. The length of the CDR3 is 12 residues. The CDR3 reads CASGTGSYGYTF. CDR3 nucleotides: TGTGCCAGCGGAACGGGGAGCTATGGCTACACCTTC. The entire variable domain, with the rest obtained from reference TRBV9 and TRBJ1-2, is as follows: DSGVTQTPKHLITATGQRVTLRCSPRSGDLSVYWYQQSLDQGLQFLIQYYNGEERAKGNILERFSAQQFPDLHSELNLSSLELGDSALYFCASGTGSYGYTFGSGTRLTVV.

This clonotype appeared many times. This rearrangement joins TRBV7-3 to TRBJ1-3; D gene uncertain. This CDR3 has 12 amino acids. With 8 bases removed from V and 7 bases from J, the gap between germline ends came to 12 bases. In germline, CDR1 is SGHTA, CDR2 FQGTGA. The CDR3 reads CASGSIGNTIYF. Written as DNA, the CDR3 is TGTGCCAGCGGTTCCATTGGGAACACCATATATTTT.

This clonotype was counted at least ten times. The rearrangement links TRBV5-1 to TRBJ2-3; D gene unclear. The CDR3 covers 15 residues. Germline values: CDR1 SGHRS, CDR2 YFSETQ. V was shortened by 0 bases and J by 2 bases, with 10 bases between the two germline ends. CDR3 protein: CASSLVGSLTDTQYF. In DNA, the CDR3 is TGCGCCAGCAGCTTGGTGGGTAGCCTCACAGATACGCAGTATTTT.

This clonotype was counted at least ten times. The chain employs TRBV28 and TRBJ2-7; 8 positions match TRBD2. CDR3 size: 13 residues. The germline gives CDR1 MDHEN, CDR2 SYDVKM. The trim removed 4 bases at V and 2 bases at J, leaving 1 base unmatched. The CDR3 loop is CASSWREAYEQYF. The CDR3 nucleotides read TGTGCCAGCAGTTGGCGGGAGGCCTACGAGCAGTACTTC.

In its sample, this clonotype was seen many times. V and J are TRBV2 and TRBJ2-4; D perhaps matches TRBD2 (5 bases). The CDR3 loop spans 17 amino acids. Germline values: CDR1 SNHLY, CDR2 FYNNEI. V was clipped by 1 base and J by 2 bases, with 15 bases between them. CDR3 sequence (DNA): TGTGCCAGCAGTGAAGATGGGAGTACGGGTACCAAAAACATTCAGTACTTC. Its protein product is CASSEDGSTGTKNIQYF.

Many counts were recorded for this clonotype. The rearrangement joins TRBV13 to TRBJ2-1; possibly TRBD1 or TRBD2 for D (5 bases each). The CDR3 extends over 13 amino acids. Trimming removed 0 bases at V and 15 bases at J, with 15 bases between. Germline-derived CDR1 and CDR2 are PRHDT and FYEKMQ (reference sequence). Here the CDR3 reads CASSLGRGTKGFF. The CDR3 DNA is TGTGCCAGCAGCTTAGGACGTGGGACCAAGGGGTTCTTC.

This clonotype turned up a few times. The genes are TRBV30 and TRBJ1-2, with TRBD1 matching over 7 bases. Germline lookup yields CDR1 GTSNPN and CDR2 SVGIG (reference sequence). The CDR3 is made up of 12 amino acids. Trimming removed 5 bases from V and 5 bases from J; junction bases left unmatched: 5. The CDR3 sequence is CAWAGTAYGYTF. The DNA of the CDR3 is TGTGCCTGGGCCGGGACAGCTTATGGCTACACCTTC.

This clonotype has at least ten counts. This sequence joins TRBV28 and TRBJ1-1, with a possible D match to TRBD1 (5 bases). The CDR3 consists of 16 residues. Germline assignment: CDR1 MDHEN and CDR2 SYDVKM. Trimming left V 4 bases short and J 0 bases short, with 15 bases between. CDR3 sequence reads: CASSSQGRPMNTEAFF. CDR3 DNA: TGTGCCAGCAGTTCGCAGGGCCGCCCCATGAACACTGAAGCTTTCTTT.

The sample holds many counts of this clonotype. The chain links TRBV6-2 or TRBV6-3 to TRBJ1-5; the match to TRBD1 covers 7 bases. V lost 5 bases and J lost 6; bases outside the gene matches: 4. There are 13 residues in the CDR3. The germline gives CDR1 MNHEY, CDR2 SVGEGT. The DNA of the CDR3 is TGTGCCAGCAGTAAACAGGGGAGTCAGCCCCAGCATTTT. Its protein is CASSKQGSQPQHF.

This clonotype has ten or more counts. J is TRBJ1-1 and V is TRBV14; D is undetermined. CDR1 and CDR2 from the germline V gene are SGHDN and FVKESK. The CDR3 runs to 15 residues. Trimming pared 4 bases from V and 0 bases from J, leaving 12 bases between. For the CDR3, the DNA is TGTGCCAGCAGCCCCCCTGGACCTTTGAACACTGAAGCTTTCTTT. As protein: CASSPPGPLNTEAFF.

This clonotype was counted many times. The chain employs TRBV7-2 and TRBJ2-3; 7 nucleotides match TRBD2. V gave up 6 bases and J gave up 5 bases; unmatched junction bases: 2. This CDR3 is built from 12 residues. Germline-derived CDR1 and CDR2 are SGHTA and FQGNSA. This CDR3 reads CASRLALDTQYF. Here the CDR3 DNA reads TGTGCCAGCAGACTAGCGCTAGATACGCAGTATTTT.

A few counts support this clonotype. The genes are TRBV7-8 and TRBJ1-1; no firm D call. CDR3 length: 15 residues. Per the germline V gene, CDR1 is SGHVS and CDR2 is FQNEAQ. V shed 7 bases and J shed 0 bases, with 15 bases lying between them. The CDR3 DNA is TGTGCCAGCATCCAGTCCGGGCAGTTGAACACTGAAGCTTTCTTT. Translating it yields CASIQSGQLNTEAFF.

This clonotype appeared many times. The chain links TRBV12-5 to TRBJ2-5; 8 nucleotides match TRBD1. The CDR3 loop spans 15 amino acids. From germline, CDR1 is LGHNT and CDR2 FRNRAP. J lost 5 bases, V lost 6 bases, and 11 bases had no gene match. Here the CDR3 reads CASGPGQAGRETQYF. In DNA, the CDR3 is TGTGCTAGTGGACCGGGACAGGCGGGTAGGGAGACCCAGTACTTC.

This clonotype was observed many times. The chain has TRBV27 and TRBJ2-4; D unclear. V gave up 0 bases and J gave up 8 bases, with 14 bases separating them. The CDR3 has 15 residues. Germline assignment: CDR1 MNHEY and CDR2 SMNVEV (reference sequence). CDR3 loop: CASSLSRSPPHIQYF. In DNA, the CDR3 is TGTGCCAGCAGTTTATCTCGGAGTCCCCCCCACATTCAGTACTTC.